Following are 23 T cell receptor beta chains from one sample sequenced in a study of Graves' ophthalmopathy and Graves' hyperthyroidism. As the template, RNA transcripts were used to amplify TCR beta CDR3 regions. The first-round RT-PCR employed HTBI primers together with the Qiagen OneStep RT-PCR kit. A multiplex PCR was then performed as the second round. One entry per CDR3 protein, called by TCRdb with MiXCR from the multiplex PCR reads. Here the sample spans about 600,000 distinct CDR3 sequences, 39% being singletons. Sequenced input: peripheral blood or thyroid tissue (not recorded which). The receptor source for this set is an adult man with Graves' hyperthyroidism.

On this clonotype: The CDR3 ends on some other residue instead of the conserved phenylalanine or tryptophan, so this is likely a read error. It is unclear where the CDR3 begins or ends on the DNA, so no DNA is shown, and the CDR3 is as TCRdb lists it. The chain employs TRBV19 and TRBJ2-6. The CDR3 extends over 8 residues, inclusive of both ends. Germline V gives CDR1 LNHDA, CDR2 SQIVND (reference sequence). The CDR3 is CAGSIQAS.

The V gene is TRBV11-2, the J gene TRBJ2-5; no clear D gene. Trimming cost V 4 bases and J 2 bases, with 14 bases left between them. The germline V gene has CDR1 SGHAT and CDR2 FQNNGV. This CDR3 spans 15 amino acids. The CDR3: CASSSRRQAQETQYF. CDR3 sequence (DNA): TGTGCCAGCAGCTCCCGGCGGCAGGCGCAAGAGACCCAGTACTTC.

This clonotype was recorded a few times. This rearrangement joins TRBV6-5 to TRBJ2-2; a possible D gene is TRBD1 (5 bases). Per germline, CDR1 MNHEY and CDR2 SVGAGI. The CDR3 runs to 15 residues. The ends were cut back, 6 bases at V and 4 bases at J, with 15 bases in the middle. The CDR3 DNA reads as TGTGCCAGCAGACCTCACCGACAGTCCACCGGGGAGCTGTTTTTT. It is translated as CASRPHRQSTGELFF.

This clonotype was seen only a few times. The chain joins TRBV6-5 to TRBJ1-5; a possible D gene is TRBD1 (5 bases). V lost 5 bases, J lost 11 bases, and 19 bases lay in between. This CDR3 has 14 residues. Looked up from germline, CDR1 is MNHEY and CDR2 is SVGAGI. CDR3 protein: CASSEGAGWGAQHF. As DNA, the CDR3 is TGTGCCAGCAGTGAAGGGGCCGGCTGGGGGGCCCAGCATTTT.

V and J are TRBV5-1 and TRBJ1-3; D possibly corresponds to TRBD1 (6 bases). This CDR3 region has 16 residues. Trimming left V 0 bases short and J 0 bases short, with 10 bases between. Germline V gives CDR1 SGHRS, CDR2 YFSETQ. CDR3 sequence (DNA): TGCGCCAGCAGCTTGGCCGGGACACACTCTGGAAACACCATATATTTT. Translation gives CASSLAGTHSGNTIYF. Drawing the rest from reference TRBV5-1 and TRBJ1-3, the complete variable domain is KAGVTQTPRYLIKTRGQQVTLSCSPISGHRSVSWYQQTPGQGLQFLFEYFSETQRNKGNFPGRFSGRQFSNSRSEMNVSTLELGDSALYLCASSLAGTHSGNTIYFGEGSWLTVV.

The sample holds many counts of this clonotype. V and J are TRBV16 and TRBJ2-7; 11 bases match TRBD1. CDR1 is KGHSY, CDR2 FQNENV, per germline. The CDR3 extends over 14 amino acids. J gave up 7 bases and V 2 bases, and 4 bases lay outside the gene matches. This CDR3 reads CASSQGTGGWEQYF. For the CDR3, the DNA is TGTGCCAGCAGCCAAGGGACAGGGGGATGGGAGCAGTACTTC. Full variable domain (missing parts from reference TRBV16 and TRBJ2-7): GEEVAQTPKHLVRGEGQKAKLYCAPIKGHSYVFWYQQVLKNEFKFLISFQNENVFDETGMPKERFSAKCLPNSPCSLEIQATKLEDSAVYFCASSQGTGGWEQYFGPGTRLTVT.

Details on this clonotype: It may be a read error: a sequence one base away is much more abundant. The chain employs TRBV9 and TRBJ2-5, with unresolved D. V shed 3 bases and J shed 1 base, with 13 bases lying between them. Germline V gives CDR1 SGDLS, CDR2 YYNGEE. The CDR3 loop spans 15 amino acids. This CDR3 reads CASSAGSVTQETQYF. The CDR3 nucleotides read TGTGCCAGCAGCGCCGGAAGCGTTACCCAAGAGACCCAGTACTTC.

This clonotype was detected only once. The CDR3 loop reads CSGSGRADEQYF. The CDR3 bases are TGCAGTGGGAGCGGGAGGGCCGACGAGCAGTACTTC. The chain carries TRBV20-1 and TRBJ2-7, with TRBD2 identical over 10 bases. CDR1 and CDR2 from the germline V gene are DFQATT and SNEGSKA (reference sequence). The V gene end was trimmed by 7 bases and the J gene end by 5 bases; junction bases not matched to a gene: 5. CDR3 size: 12 residues.

This clonotype was recorded at least ten times. This chain connects TRBV6-5 to TRBJ2-2, with TRBD2 identical over 10 bases. This CDR3 is built from 14 residues. Germline trimming cut 10 bases from V and 1 base from J; bases unmatched to any gene: 3. The germline gives CDR1 MNHEY, CDR2 SVGAGI. CDR3 sequence: CATKREGNTGELFF. DNA of the CDR3: TGTGCCACCAAGCGGGAGGGGAACACCGGGGAGCTGTTTTTT.

Ten or more counts support this clonotype. This chain joins TRBV19 and TRBJ2-7; the D gene could be TRBD1 or TRBD2 (5 bases each). Trimming removed 5 bases at V and 5 bases at J, with 16 bases between. Germline V CDR1 and CDR2: LNHDA, SQIVND (reference sequence). The CDR3 contains 14 residues. As DNA, the CDR3 is TGTGCCAGTAGTTCGGGGCTAGTTTTAGACGAGCAGTACTTC. This gives the protein CASSSGLVLDEQYF.

The sample holds many counts of this clonotype. One end of the junction does not line up with germline, which may come from a read error. The chain employs TRBV19 and TRBJ2-5; 7 bases agree with TRBD1. CDR3 length: 14 residues. The germline CDR1 and CDR2 sequences are LNHDA and SQIVND (reference sequence). This CDR3 is CASSVDRDGETQYF. The CDR3 bases are TGTGCCAGTAGTGTAGACAGGGATGGGGAGACCCAGTACTTC.

This clonotype was observed many times. This chain links TRBV29-1 with TRBJ1-3; D unresolved. The CDR3 runs to 12 residues. Per the germline V gene, CDR1 is SQVTM and CDR2 is ANQGSEA. V was pared by 3 bases and J by 4 bases, with 7 bases between. The CDR3 DNA sequence: TGCAGCGTTGACGGGCTCGGAAACACCATATATTTT. Its translation is CSVDGLGNTIYF.

The chain combines TRBV7-6 with TRBJ2-7; 10 positions agree with TRBD1. The CDR3 is made up of 15 amino acids. Germline V gene data show CDR1 as SGHVS and CDR2 as FNYEAQ. The J segment lost 3 bases and the V segment lost 0 bases, leaving 2 bases of the junction unmatched. The CDR3 DNA follows: TGTGCCAGCAGCTTAGCGGACAGGGGGAACTACGAGCAGTACTTC. Amino acid sequence: CASSLADRGNYEQYF.

V usage is TRBV29-1 and J usage is TRBJ1-2, with TRBD1 matching over 9 bases. The V segment lost 4 bases and the J segment 4 bases; nucleotides outside the gene matches: 4. From germline, CDR1 is SQVTM and CDR2 ANQGSEA. The CDR3 consists of 13 residues. This chain's CDR3 is CSVGGGQGYGYTF. The CDR3 region has the DNA TGCAGCGTTGGTGGGGGACAGGGCTATGGCTACACCTTC.

As to this clonotype: One base away lies a much larger clone, so this may be a sequencing read error. The V call is TRBV7-6, the J call TRBJ1-6, with D unclear. The germline V gene encodes CDR1 SGHVS and CDR2 FNYEAQ. This CDR3 has 13 amino acids. The V end was cut by 5 bases, the J end by 8 bases, with 10 bases between. CDR3 in DNA: TGTGCCAGCAGCCTGGACGGGGATTCACCCCTCCACTTT. Its translation: CASSLDGDSPLHF.

Here the CDR3 reads CSVSSGSSYNEQFF. The CDR3 coding sequence is TGCAGCGTTTCTAGCGGGAGCTCCTACAATGAGCAGTTCTTC. V usage is TRBV29-1 and J usage is TRBJ2-7, with 10 bases identical to TRBD2. The tail of the sequence fits TRBJ2-1 better, so the J call may be wrong. Germline CDR1 reads SQVTM; CDR2 reads ANQGSEA. The CDR3 loop spans 14 amino acids.

There are many counts of this clonotype. This rearrangement joins TRBV6-1 to TRBJ1-5, with D possibly matching TRBD1 (6 bases). The CDR3 is 15 residues long. V gave up 5 bases and J gave up 4 bases, with 15 bases separating them. CDR1 is MNHNS, CDR2 SASEGT, per germline. The CDR3 DNA follows: TGTGCCAGCAGTTCGTATACAGGGATGAATCAGCCCCAGCATTTT. Protein sequence: CASSSYTGMNQPQHF.

About this clonotype itself: At one of its ends the junction is not consistent with the germline gene, which may arise from a read error. V is TRBV7-9 and J is TRBJ2-5; the D gene is possibly TRBD1 (6 bases). The germline CDR1 and CDR2 sequences are SEHNR and FQNEAQ (reference sequence). The CDR3 extends over 14 amino acids. The CDR3 is CASSSRDTQEAQYF. The DNA of the CDR3 is TGTGCCAGCAGCAGCCGGGACACTCAAGAGGCCCAGTACTTC.

This chain connects TRBV11-2 to TRBJ2-5; D remains unclear. The CDR3 extends over 17 amino acids. Trimming took off 1 base at V and 0 bases at J, with 15 bases between the two ends. Germline V gene data show CDR1 as SGHAT and CDR2 as FQNNGV. DNA for the CDR3: TGTGCCAGCAGCTTAGTTTTATGCTATTGCAACCAAGAGACCCAGTACTTC. Its protein product is CASSLVLCYCNQETQYF.

This clonotype was observed many times. This chain links TRBV7-9 with TRBJ1-6; tentatively, D is TRBD1 (6 bases). CDR1 is SEHNR, CDR2 FQNEAQ, per germline (reference sequence). This CDR3 has 16 amino acids. Between the trimmed V and J ends, which lost 5 bases and 8 bases, there was a span of 19 bases. The DNA of the CDR3 is TGTGCCAGCAGCCCCGGCCCCGGGGGCGCGGATTCACCCCTCCACTTT. Amino acids: CASSPGPGGADSPLHF.

A few counts support this clonotype. The CDR3: CASSPWSGPQHF. The CDR3 DNA reads TGTGCCAGCAGCCCCTGGTCTGGCCCCCAGCATTTT. The chain recombines TRBV3-1 with TRBJ1-5; D is unresolved. Germline CDR1 and CDR2: LGHDT and YNNKEL (reference sequence). This CDR3 is 12 amino acids long. Trimming removed 4 bases at V and 10 bases at J, with 11 bases between.

This chain links TRBV7-2 with TRBJ2-1, with 7 bases fitting TRBD1. CDR1 and CDR2 (germline): SGHTA, FQGNSA. The CDR3 is 14 amino acids. V lost 5 bases and J lost 6; bases outside the gene matches: 7. The chain's CDR3 is CASSIDRVSNEQFF. For the CDR3, the DNA is TGTGCCAGCAGCATAGACAGGGTTAGCAATGAGCAGTTCTTC.

As regards this clonotype: A much larger clone lies a single base off, so this may be a read error. V is TRBV20-1 and J is TRBJ1-5; the match to TRBD1 covers 9 bases. The germline V gene encodes CDR1 DFQATT and CDR2 SNEGSKA (reference sequence). CDR3 length equals 15 residues. This CDR3 is CSASPGTGYNRPQHF. In nucleotides, the CDR3 is TGCAGTGCTAGTCCCGGGACAGGGTACAATCGGCCCCAGCATTTT.